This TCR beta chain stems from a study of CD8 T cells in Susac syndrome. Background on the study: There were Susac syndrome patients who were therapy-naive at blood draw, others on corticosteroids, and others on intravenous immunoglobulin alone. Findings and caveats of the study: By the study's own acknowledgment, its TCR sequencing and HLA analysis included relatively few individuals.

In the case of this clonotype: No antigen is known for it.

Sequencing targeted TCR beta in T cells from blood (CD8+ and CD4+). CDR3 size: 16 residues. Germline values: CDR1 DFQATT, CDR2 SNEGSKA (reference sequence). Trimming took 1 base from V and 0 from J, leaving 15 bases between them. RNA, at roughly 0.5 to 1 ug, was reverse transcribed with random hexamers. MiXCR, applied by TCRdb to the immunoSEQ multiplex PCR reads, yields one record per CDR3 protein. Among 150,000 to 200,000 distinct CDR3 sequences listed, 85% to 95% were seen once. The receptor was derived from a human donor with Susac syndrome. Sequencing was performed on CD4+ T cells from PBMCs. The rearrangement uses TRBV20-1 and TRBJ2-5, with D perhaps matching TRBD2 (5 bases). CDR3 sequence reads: CSARVLSGPYQETQYF. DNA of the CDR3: TGCAGTGCTAGAGTGTTGAGCGGACCGTACCAAGAGACCCAGTACTTC.